Here is one T cell receptor (beta chain) with its context. Libraries were prepared by immunoSEQ multiplex PCR; TCRdb keeps only in-frame clonotypes and omits some of them. The data hold about 50,000 clones, with about four fifths observed a single time. The source of the sample is a study of blood T cell repertoires in COVID-19. The V and J ends lost 5 bases and 4 bases, in that order; junction bases with no gene match: 8. The CDR3 has 15 amino acids. CDR1 is SGHVS, CDR2 FQNEAQ, per germline. This clonotype originated in a man aged 60 to 69 with acute or convalescent COVID-19. V and J are TRBV7-8 and TRBJ1-5, with 7 bases aligning to TRBD1. The specimen sequenced was peripheral blood. The CDR3 reads CASSPDRVGNQPQHF. The CDR3 bases are TGTGCCAGCAGCCCCGACAGGGTAGGGAATCAGCCCCAGCATTTT.